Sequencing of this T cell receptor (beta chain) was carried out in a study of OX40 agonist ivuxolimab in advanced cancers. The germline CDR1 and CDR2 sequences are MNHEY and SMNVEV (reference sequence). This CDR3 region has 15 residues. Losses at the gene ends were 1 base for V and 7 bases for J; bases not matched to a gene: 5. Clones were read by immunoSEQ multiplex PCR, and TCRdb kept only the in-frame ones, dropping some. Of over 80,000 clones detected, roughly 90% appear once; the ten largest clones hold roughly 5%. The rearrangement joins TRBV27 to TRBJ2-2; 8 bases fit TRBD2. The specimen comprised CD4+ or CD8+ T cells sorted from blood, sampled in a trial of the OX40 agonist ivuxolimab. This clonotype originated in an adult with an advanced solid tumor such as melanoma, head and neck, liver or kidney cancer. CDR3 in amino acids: CASSLLLAGHGELFF. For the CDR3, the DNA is TGTGCCAGCAGTTTATTGCTAGCGGGTCACGGGGAGCTGTTTTTT.